This entry lists 30 T cell receptor beta chains sequenced from one sample in a study of blood T cell repertoires in COVID-19 (dated by TCRdb to the early 2020s). Library method: the immunoSEQ multiplex PCR assay. TCRdb obtained this table from immuneACCESS and retained in-frame rearrangements with V and J assigned. These tables miss some clones; where compared with another copy, unresolved V genes account for less than half of the shortfall, and the remainder is unexplained. The sample profile shows approximately 170,000 clones; approximately 86% of them were found once. Of the sample, 0.95% to 1.3% is held by the ten largest clones. The specimen was peripheral blood. The receptors here all came from a young man with acute or convalescent COVID-19.

V usage is TRBV28 and J usage is TRBJ1-5; 8 nucleotides align to TRBD1. Germline V gene lookup returns CDR1 MDHEN and CDR2 SYDVKM. This CDR3 comprises 14 residues. The junction had 7 bases not matched to a gene; V was cut back by 4 bases and J by 8 bases. Written as DNA, the CDR3 is TGTGCCAGCAGTTCCCTCCAGGGGGCTAAGCCCCAGCATTTT. Protein sequence: CASSSLQGAKPQHF. Drawing the rest from reference TRBV28 and TRBJ1-5, the complete variable domain is DVKVTQSSRYLVKRTGEKVFLECVQDMDHENMFWYRQDPGLGLRLIYFSYDVKMKEKGDIPEGYSVSREKKERFSLILESASTNQTSMYLCASSSLQGAKPQHFGDGTRLSIL.

The chain is built from TRBV5-1 and TRBJ1-4; 8 nucleotides line up with TRBD1. V gave up 4 bases and J gave up 5 bases; unmatched junction bases: 4. Per the germline V gene, CDR1 is SGHRS and CDR2 is YFSETQ. The CDR3 runs 14 residues. The CDR3 spells CASSADRVNEKLFF. The DNA for the CDR3 is TGCGCCAGCAGCGCGGACAGGGTCAATGAAAAACTGTTTTTT.

The chain couples TRBV3-1 (or the pseudogene TRBV3-2) to TRBJ2-3; 9 bases match TRBD2. The germline V gene has CDR1 LGHDT and CDR2 YNNKEL (reference sequence). This CDR3 spans 17 amino acids. J lost 6 bases, V lost 3 bases, and 13 bases had no gene match. The CDR3 DNA reads as TGTGCCAGCAGCCATTTACGTAGCGGGGGCGCCGCGGATACGCAGTATTTT. Its translation is CASSHLRSGGAADTQYF.

The genes are TRBV30 and TRBJ1-2; D unclear. CDR1 GTSNPN and CDR2 SVGIG come from the germline V gene (reference sequence). Trimming removed 2 bases at V and 3 bases at J, with 10 bases between. The CDR3 length is 13 residues. The CDR3 nucleotides are TGTGCCTGGAGTCACGACAACCACTATGGCTACACCTTC. As protein: CAWSHDNHYGYTF.

This clone was recorded only once. CDR3 nucleotide sequence: TGTGCCAGCAGTAGCGGACAGGGAAGGAATTCACCCCTCCACTTT. It encodes CASSSGQGRNSPLHF. The chain joins TRBV28 to TRBJ1-6; 8 nucleotides align to TRBD1. CDR1 MDHEN and CDR2 SYDVKM come from the germline V gene. The CDR3 runs 15 residues. V gave up 5 bases and J gave up 7 bases; unmatched junction bases: 7.

V and J are TRBV14 and TRBJ1-6, with 9 nucleotides matching TRBD1. Per germline, CDR1 SGHDN and CDR2 FVKESK. Losses at the gene ends were 6 bases for V and 7 bases for J; bases not matched to a gene: 7. This CDR3 region has 15 residues. The CDR3 sequence: CASRTGTGYNSPLHF. CDR3 nucleotides: TGTGCCAGCAGAACCGGGACAGGGTACAATTCACCCCTCCACTTT. The whole variable domain, filled in from reference TRBV14 and TRBJ1-6, reads EAGVTQFPSHSVIEKGQTVTLRCDPISGHDNLYWYRRVMGKEIKFLLHFVKESKQDESGMPNNRFLAERTGGTYSTLKVQPAELEDSGVYFCASRTGTGYNSPLHFGNGTRLTVT.

The CDR3 here is CASSHLTGTPEAFF. In nucleotides, the CDR3 is TGTGCCAGCAGCCACCTAACCGGGACACCTGAAGCTTTCTTT. The chain recombines TRBV3-1 (or the pseudogene TRBV3-2) with TRBJ1-1; weak D call: TRBD1 (6 bases). Germline V gene data show CDR1 as LGHDT and CDR2 as YNNKEL (reference sequence). The CDR3 covers 14 residues. The germline V and J ends were trimmed by 3 bases and 6 bases, with 14 bases remaining between them.

The chain joins TRBV21-1 to TRBJ1-2. TRBV21-1 is described as a pseudogene. The CDR3 consists of 12 residues. This CDR3 is CASSIRNYGYTF. The CDR3 DNA reads TGTGCCAGCAGCATCCGGAACTATGGCTACACCTTC.

The gene calls are TRBV7-9 and TRBJ1-1, with D uncertain. Between the trimmed V and J ends, which lost 8 bases and 7 bases, there was a span of 14 bases. This CDR3 comprises 12 residues. Germline-derived CDR1 and CDR2 are SEHNR and FQNEAQ (reference sequence). Written as DNA, the CDR3 is TGTGCCAGCCTGTCTTTCAACGGTGAAGCTTTCTTT. Its protein is CASLSFNGEAFF.

V usage is TRBV7-9 and J usage is TRBJ1-2, with D perhaps TRBD1 (5 bases). This CDR3 has 16 amino acids. The germline gives CDR1 SEHNR, CDR2 FQNEAQ (reference sequence). V gave up 3 bases and J gave up 5 bases, with 19 bases separating them. The CDR3 DNA reads TGTGCCAGCAGCTTTAGTTTCGACAGATTTAGGTATGGCTACACCTTC. Protein sequence: CASSFSFDRFRYGYTF.

The chain is built from TRBV28 and TRBJ2-7, with TRBD2 matching 10 bases. This CDR3 comprises 16 residues. Losses at the gene ends were 5 bases for V and 0 bases for J; bases not matched to a gene: 7. Per germline, CDR1 MDHEN and CDR2 SYDVKM. The CDR3 DNA reads TGTGCCAGCAGTCCTTGGACTAGCGGTCTCTCCTACGAGCAGTACTTC. This translates into CASSPWTSGLSYEQYF.

The chain links TRBV19 to TRBJ2-7; D might be TRBD2 (6 bases). CDR1 and CDR2 from the germline V gene are LNHDA and SQIVND (reference sequence). This CDR3 has 13 amino acids. V was clipped by 4 bases and J by 4 bases, with 11 bases between them. The CDR3 protein is CASSRTNYYEQYF. DNA of the CDR3: TGTGCCAGTAGTAGGACTAATTATTACGAGCAGTACTTC. Full variable domain (remainder filled in from reference TRBV19 and TRBJ2-7): DGGITQSPKYLFRKEGQNVTLSCEQNLNHDAMYWYRQDPGQGLRLIYYSQIVNDFQKGDIAEGYSVSREKKESFPLTVTSAQKNPTAFYLCASSRTNYYEQYFGPGTRLTVT.

The chain couples TRBV4-1 to TRBJ1-3; D remains unclear. V was shortened by 4 bases and J by 0 bases, with 10 bases between the two germline ends. The CDR3 is 15 amino acids. Germline loops: CDR1 MGHRA, CDR2 YSYEKL. CDR3 nucleotide sequence: TGCGCCAGCAGCCTCGGGTCGAGCTCTGGAAACACCATATATTTT. Its protein product is CASSLGSSSGNTIYF.

CDR3 sequence: CASRPQGVVTEQFF. The CDR3 nucleotides read TGTGCCAGTAGGCCACAGGGGGTGGTCACCGAGCAGTTCTTC. The J gene is TRBJ2-1, the V gene TRBV19, with 8 bases lining up with TRBD1. The ends lost 6 bases at V and 10 bases at J; junction bases unmatched: 11. Per the germline V gene, CDR1 is LNHDA and CDR2 is SQIVND (reference sequence). This CDR3 has 14 residues.

The chain combines TRBV6-6 with TRBJ1-1; D is undetermined. V shed 6 bases and J shed 5 bases, with 10 bases lying between them. This CDR3 is built from 12 residues. Per the germline V gene, CDR1 is MNHNY and CDR2 is SVGAGI (reference sequence). The CDR3 nucleotides are TGTGCCAGCAGCAGCGGAAATACTGAAGCTTTCTTT. It is translated as CASSSGNTEAFF.

This chain uses TRBV28 with TRBJ2-1, with a tentative D call TRBD2 (6 bases). Trimming took off 7 bases at V and 9 bases at J, with 25 bases between the two ends. The CDR3 extends over 16 amino acids. Germline V gene lookup returns CDR1 MDHEN and CDR2 SYDVKM. The CDR3 region is CASTTLGTHRASEQFF. As DNA, the CDR3 is TGTGCCAGCACCACTCTCGGGACTCACCGGGCGAGTGAGCAGTTCTTC.

The chain uses TRBV5-6 and TRBJ1-4; D ambiguous. Germline CDR1 reads SGHDT; CDR2 reads YYEEEE. Trimming stripped 0 bases from V and 7 bases from J, with 10 bases between. The CDR3 sequence is 14 residues long. As DNA, the CDR3 is TGTGCCAGCAGCTTGGTGGCGGCCGGTGAAAAACTGTTTTTT. This encodes CASSLVAAGEKLFF.

V gene TRBV30 combines with J gene TRBJ2-2; TRBD1 agrees at 8 bases. V lost 5 bases to trimming and J lost 6 bases; unmatched junction nucleotides: 8. Germline CDR1 is GTSNPN and CDR2 is SVGIG (reference sequence). The CDR3 runs to 14 residues. CDR3 in amino acids: CAWRRQGLAGELFF. CDR3 DNA: TGTGCCTGGCGTAGACAGGGGCTGGCCGGGGAGCTGTTTTTT.

The rearrangement joins TRBV2 to TRBJ2-5; D possibly corresponds to TRBD1 (7 bases). Germline V CDR1 and CDR2: SNHLY, FYNNEI. The CDR3 extends over 12 amino acids. With 8 bases removed from V and 7 bases from J, the gap between germline ends came to 14 bases. This CDR3 reads CASSRGEGTQYF. The CDR3 nucleotides are TGTGCCAGCTCCAGGGGGGAAGGGACCCAGTACTTC.

This sequence joins TRBV30 and TRBJ1-4, with no clear D. CDR3 length: 12 amino acids. V dropped 5 bases and J dropped 8 bases, with 12 bases sitting between them. From germline, CDR1 is GTSNPN and CDR2 SVGIG (reference sequence). The CDR3 sequence is CAWQLREEKLFF. The CDR3 nucleotides read TGTGCCTGGCAACTAAGGGAGGAAAAACTGTTTTTT.

This chain links TRBV7-9 with TRBJ1-2; tentatively, D is TRBD1 (6 bases). The CDR3 spans 13 residues. Per the germline V gene, CDR1 is SEHNR and CDR2 is FQNEAQ (reference sequence). V lost 4 bases, J lost 8 bases, and 14 bases lay in between. CDR3 in DNA: TGTGCCAGCAGCTCACAGGGCTGGCGGGGCTACACCTTC. Protein sequence: CASSSQGWRGYTF.

V is TRBV6-5 and J is TRBJ1-2; 9 bases fit TRBD1. Germline values: CDR1 MNHEY, CDR2 SVGAGI. This CDR3 is 15 amino acids long. Trimming removed 4 bases from V and 3 bases from J; junction bases left unmatched: 6. Here the CDR3 DNA reads TGTGCCAGCAGTTCCGCGACAGGGGGGGACTATGGCTACACCTTC. Encoded protein: CASSSATGGDYGYTF.

The rearrangement joins TRBV4-1 to TRBJ1-5, with 7 nucleotides matching TRBD1. The V gene's germline CDR1 is MGHRA and CDR2 YSYEKL. This CDR3 has 15 amino acids. J gave up 5 bases and V 4 bases, and 8 bases lay outside the gene matches. CDR3 nucleotide sequence: TGCGCCAGCAGCCCCTTACCGACAGGGTATCAGCCCCAGCATTTT. It encodes CASSPLPTGYQPQHF.

J is TRBJ2-3 and V is TRBV6-5, with 7 bases aligning to TRBD1. The CDR3 sequence is 14 residues long. The germline gives CDR1 MNHEY, CDR2 SVGAGI. Trimming at V came to 6 bases and at J to 1 base, leaving 4 bases not matched to a gene. Here the CDR3 DNA reads TGTGCCAGCAGCGGACAGGAGGGCACAGATACGCAGTATTTT. The encoded protein is CASSGQEGTDTQYF.

This clone appeared once. This chain uses TRBV6-5 with TRBJ2-7; 10 bases fit TRBD1. Unmatched junction bases numbered 6, after V lost 2 bases and J lost 5 bases. CDR3 length equals 15 residues. Germline V CDR1 and CDR2: MNHEY, SVGAGI. CDR3 protein: CASSYLPGTGDEQYF. CDR3 bases: TGTGCCAGCAGTTACCTCCCCGGGACAGGGGACGAGCAGTACTTC.

V and J are TRBV18 and TRBJ1-6; perhaps TRBD1 as D (5 bases). The V end lost 1 base, the J end lost 6 bases, and 16 bases lay between the germline ends. Per germline, CDR1 KGHSH and CDR2 LQKENI. The CDR3 has 17 residues. As DNA, the CDR3 is TGTGCCAGCTCACCACGGGGAAGGGGCAGGTCTAATTCACCCCTCCACTTT. Amino acids: CASSPRGRGRSNSPLHF. Drawing the rest from reference TRBV18 and TRBJ1-6, the complete variable domain is NAGVMQNPRHLVRRRGQEARLRCSPMKGHSHVYWYRQLPEEGLKFMVYLQKENIIDESGMPKERFSAEFPKEGPSILRIQQVVRGDSAAYFCASSPRGRGRSNSPLHFGNGTRLTVT.

J is TRBJ2-6 and V is TRBV29-1, with D maybe TRBD2 (5 bases). V shed 6 bases and J shed 3 bases, with 12 bases lying between them. This CDR3 contains 14 residues. Germline CDR1 and CDR2: SQVTM and ANQGSEA. The CDR3 region is CSVTDFNGANVLTF. CDR3 sequence (DNA): TGCAGCGTAACGGACTTTAATGGGGCCAACGTCCTGACTTTC.

V gene TRBV27 combines with J gene TRBJ1-5, with a possible D match to TRBD1 (6 bases). This CDR3 has 14 amino acids. V was pared by 5 bases and J by 10 bases, with 18 bases between. Germline assignment: CDR1 MNHEY and CDR2 SMNVEV (reference sequence). CDR3 region: CASSHSPGGQPQHF. The CDR3, as DNA: TGTGCCAGCAGTCACTCCCCGGGGGGACAACCCCAGCATTTT.

The chain carries TRBV5-6 and TRBJ1-2, with D possibly TRBD1 on 5 matching bases. CDR3 size: 14 residues. Germline CDR1 is SGHDT and CDR2 is YYEEEE. Trimming shortened V by 3 bases and J by 1 base, and 10 bases separated the two germline ends. CDR3 loop: CASSSYQGNYGYTF. The CDR3 nucleotides read TGTGCCAGCAGCTCCTATCAGGGTAACTATGGCTACACCTTC.

This sequence joins TRBV3-1 (or the pseudogene TRBV3-2) and TRBJ1-1; no firm D call. CDR1 LGHDT and CDR2 YNNKEL come from the germline V gene (reference sequence). The CDR3 contains 13 residues. Trimming removed 2 bases from V and 10 bases from J, with 14 bases in between. CDR3: CASSQSLISGAFF. CDR3 in DNA: TGTGCCAGCAGCCAATCGCTTATATCGGGAGCTTTCTTT.